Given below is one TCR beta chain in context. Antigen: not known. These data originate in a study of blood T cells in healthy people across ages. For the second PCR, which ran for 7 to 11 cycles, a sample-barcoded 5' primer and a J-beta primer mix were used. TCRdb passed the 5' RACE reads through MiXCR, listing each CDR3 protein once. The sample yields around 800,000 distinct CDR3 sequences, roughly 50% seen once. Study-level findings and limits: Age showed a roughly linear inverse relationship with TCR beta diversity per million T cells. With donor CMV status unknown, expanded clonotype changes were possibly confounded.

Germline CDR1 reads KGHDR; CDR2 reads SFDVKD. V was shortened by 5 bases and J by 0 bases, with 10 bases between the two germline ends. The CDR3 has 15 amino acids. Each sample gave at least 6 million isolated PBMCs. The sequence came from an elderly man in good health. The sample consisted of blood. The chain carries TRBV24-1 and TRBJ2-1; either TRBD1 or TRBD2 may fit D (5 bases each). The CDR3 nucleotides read TGTGCCACCAGTGCTGGGGGTTTCTCCTACAATGAGCAGTTCTTC. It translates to CATSAGGFSYNEQFF.